Below, one T cell receptor beta chain is given with its context. The antigen remains undetermined. The V and J ends lost 5 bases and 8 bases respectively, with 13 bases between them. There are 13 residues in the CDR3. Germline V gene sequence: CDR1 SGHRS, CDR2 YFSETQ. This entry is derived from a study of shared clonotypes between healthy human individuals. Study background: A donor's plate count was three for CD4 naive and three for CD4 memory; CD8 naive had two and CD8 memory one.

Tens of thousands of T cell genomes, or about 190 ng DNA, went into the sorted-subset replicate PCRs. The method was immunoSEQ multiplex PCR; TCRdb's version includes in-frame clones alone and lacks a portion of them. The repertoire has 1,100,000 or so clones, around three quarters of them found once; the top ten carry about 0.52%. Findings of the study overall: Naive subsets usually exceeded memory subsets in estimated richness.

The TCR was taken from a man between 18 and 35 years old in good health. Some clones in this sample may be carry-over from other donors' samples. The V call is TRBV5-1, the J call TRBJ1-4; weak D call: TRBD1 (5 bases). Material for sequencing was memory CD4+ T cells from PBMCs. Described subset: CD45RA-negative fraction. As DNA, the CDR3 is TGCGCCAGCAGTTCCCCGGGGGTCGAAAAACTGTTTTTT. This encodes CASSSPGVEKLFF.